Listed here are 15 T cell receptor beta chains from one sample, sequenced in a study of T cell repertoires in cytomegalovirus infection. MiXCR, applied by TCRdb to the reads, yields one record per CDR3 protein. The sample lists about 130,000 distinct CDR3 sequences, 7.5% to 9% occurring once. Specimen: PBMCs. These receptors were collected from a human donor in good health (CMV status not recorded). Some clones in this sample may be carry-over from other donors' samples.

V gene TRBV2 combines with J gene TRBJ2-2, with a tentative D call TRBD1 (6 bases). The germline V gene has CDR1 SNHLY and CDR2 FYNNEI. V was shortened by 7 bases and J by 2 bases, with 14 bases between the two germline ends. The CDR3 extends over 15 amino acids. The CDR3 spells CASTRRGSNTGELFF. Here the CDR3 DNA reads TGTGCCAGCACCCGAAGGGGGAGCAACACCGGGGAGCTGTTTTTT.

There are many counts of this clonotype. V usage is TRBV2 and J usage is TRBJ2-1; 9 bases agree with TRBD1. CDR1 SNHLY and CDR2 FYNNEI come from the germline V gene. V gave up 6 bases and J gave up 12 bases; unmatched junction bases: 3. CDR3 length: 11 amino acids. The CDR3 nucleotides read TGTGCCAGCAGAGGACAGGGGATGCAGTTCTTC. Translated, it gives CASRGQGMQFF.

Many counts were recorded for this clonotype. This rearrangement joins TRBV5-4 to TRBJ2-7; no definite D call. The CDR3 sequence is 14 residues long. V was pared by 4 bases and J by 2 bases, with 13 bases between. CDR1 and CDR2 (germline): SGHNT, YYREEE (reference sequence). The DNA of the CDR3 is TGTGCCAGCAGCCCGAATGGGGTACCCTACGAGCAGTACTTC. Translation: CASSPNGVPYEQYF. The full variable domain, rest sourced from reference TRBV5-4 and TRBJ2-7, is ETGVTQSPTHLIKTRGQQVTLRCSSQSGHNTVSWYQQALGQGPQFIFQYYREEENGRGNFPPRFSGLQFPNYSSELNVNALELDDSALYLCASSPNGVPYEQYFGPGTRLTVT.

This clonotype was detected a few times. This chain joins TRBV29-1 and TRBJ2-3; 14 bases map to TRBD2. The CDR3 is made up of 16 amino acids. CDR1 and CDR2 from the germline V gene are SQVTM and ANQGSEA. The V gene end was trimmed by 5 bases and the J gene end by 1 base; junction bases not matched to a gene: 5. In nucleotides, the CDR3 is TGCAGCGTTTTCGGGACTAGCGGGGGCCGCACAGATACGCAGTATTTT. It specifies CSVFGTSGGRTDTQYF.

This clonotype was recorded many times. The chain links TRBV2 to TRBJ1-5; a possible D gene is TRBD1 (6 bases). The CDR3 sequence is 12 residues long. Germline CDR1 is SNHLY and CDR2 is FYNNEI. The DNA for the CDR3 is TGTGCTAGTCGACAGGACAATCAGCCCCAGCATTTT. Its protein product is CASRQDNQPQHF. The whole variable domain, remainder taken from reference TRBV2 and TRBJ1-5, is EPEVTQTPSHQVTQMGQEVILRCVPISNHLYFYWYRQILGQKVEFLVSFYNNEISEKSEIFDDQFSVERPDGSNFTLKIRSTKLEDSAMYFCASRQDNQPQHFGDGTRLSIL.

This clonotype was recorded at least ten times. The chain links TRBV7-2 to TRBJ2-3, with 8 bases fitting TRBD1. The V segment lost 5 bases and the J segment 0 bases; nucleotides outside the gene matches: 4. CDR3 size: 15 residues. Germline lookup yields CDR1 SGHTA and CDR2 FQGNSA. In DNA, the CDR3 is TGTGCCAGCAGCCAGGACAGGGCGAGCACAGATACGCAGTATTTT. Protein product: CASSQDRASTDTQYF.

The table lists this clonotype with a few counts. The chain employs TRBV5-1 and TRBJ1-1, with a weak D call TRBD1 (5 bases). The CDR3 covers 12 residues. Germline assignment: CDR1 SGHRS and CDR2 YFSETQ. Trimming removed 5 bases from V and 4 bases from J, with 9 bases in between. CDR3 loop: CASRRDFTEAFF. The CDR3 bases are TGCGCCAGCAGGAGGGACTTCACTGAAGCTTTCTTT.

This clonotype occurred many times. The chain's CDR3 is CASSEGQVTDTQYF. Written as DNA, the CDR3 is TGCGCCAGCAGCGAGGGACAGGTCACAGATACGCAGTATTTT. The chain combines TRBV5-1 with TRBJ2-3; TRBD1 matches 8 bases. The V and J ends lost 4 bases and 2 bases, in that order; junction bases with no gene match: 3. Germline CDR1 and CDR2: SGHRS and YFSETQ. This CDR3 is 14 amino acids long.

This clonotype was recorded many times. An end of the junction does not agree with germline; a read error may underlie this. The chain carries TRBV3-1 and TRBJ1-2; the D is unclear. CDR1 LGHDT and CDR2 YNNKEL come from the germline V gene (reference sequence). The CDR3 is 14 residues long. Here the CDR3 DNA reads TGTGCCAGCAGCGAAGAAGGCAGAACCTATGGCTACACCTTC. Translating it yields CASSEEGRTYGYTF.

The table lists this clonotype with many counts. CDR3 region: CSARDDTGSSYGYTF. CDR3 sequence (DNA): TGCAGTGCTAGAGATGATACTGGGTCCTCTTATGGCTACACCTTC. The chain employs TRBV20-1 and TRBJ1-2; no firm D call. Germline CDR1 and CDR2: DFQATT and SNEGSKA (reference sequence). This CDR3 region has 15 residues. V lost 0 bases and J 5 bases, leaving 16 bases between the germline ends.

This clonotype was seen only a few times. The chain employs TRBV2 and TRBJ2-2; D is ambiguous. V was trimmed by 10 bases and J by 2 bases, leaving 20 bases between them. This CDR3 has 16 residues. Looked up from germline, CDR1 is SNHLY and CDR2 is FYNNEI. The CDR3 protein is CATLPRATANTGELFF. The DNA of the CDR3 is TGTGCCACCCTACCACGGGCCACCGCTAACACCGGGGAGCTGTTTTTT.

This clonotype was seen at least ten times. The chain recombines TRBV5-5 with TRBJ1-2, with no clear D. Germline-derived CDR1 and CDR2 are SGHKS and YYEKEE (reference sequence). The CDR3 loop spans 13 amino acids. V lost 3 bases and J lost 4, with 10 bases in between. As DNA, the CDR3 is TGTGCCAGCAGCTCGGCCTTGGCCTATGGCTACACCTTC. It yields the protein CASSSALAYGYTF.

This clonotype showed up just a few times. The J gene is TRBJ1-5, the V gene TRBV19; D gene ambiguous. Trimming removed 7 bases at V and 1 base at J, with 8 bases between. This CDR3 region has 13 residues. Germline V gene lookup returns CDR1 LNHDA and CDR2 SQIVND (reference sequence). CDR3 protein: CASTSWSNQPQHF. CDR3 nucleotides: TGTGCCAGTACCTCCTGGAGCAATCAGCCCCAGCATTTT.

The chain is built from TRBV7-2 and TRBJ1-2; 7 bases align to TRBD1. The ends lost 5 bases at V and 10 bases at J; junction bases unmatched: 13. CDR1 is SGHTA and CDR2 is FQGNSA in the germline V gene. This CDR3 comprises 14 residues. The CDR3 DNA reads TGTGCCAGCAGCGTAACGACAGGGCCCCATGACTACACCTTC. This sequence encodes CASSVTTGPHDYTF.

This clonotype was counted only a few times. The chain uses TRBV6-5 and TRBJ2-7; 7 nucleotides agree with TRBD1. CDR3 size: 15 residues. V gave up 6 bases and J gave up 0 bases; unmatched junction bases: 8. In germline, CDR1 is MNHEY, CDR2 SVGAGI. CDR3 in amino acids: CASSSSGTASYEQYF. The CDR3 DNA sequence: TGTGCCAGCAGCTCCTCCGGGACAGCCTCCTACGAGCAGTACTTC.